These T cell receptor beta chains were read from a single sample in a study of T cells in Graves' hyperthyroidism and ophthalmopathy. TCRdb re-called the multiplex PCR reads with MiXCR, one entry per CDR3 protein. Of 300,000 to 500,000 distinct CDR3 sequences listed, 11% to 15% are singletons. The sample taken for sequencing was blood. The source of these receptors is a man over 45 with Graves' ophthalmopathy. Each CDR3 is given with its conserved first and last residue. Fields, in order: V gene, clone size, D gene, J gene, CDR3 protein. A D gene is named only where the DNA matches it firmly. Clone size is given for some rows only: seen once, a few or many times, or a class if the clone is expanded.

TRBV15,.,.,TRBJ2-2,CATSRALLGGMPNTGELFF
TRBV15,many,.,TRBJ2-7,CATSRETRTNEQYF
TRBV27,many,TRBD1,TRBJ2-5,CASSPGQGSVTQYF
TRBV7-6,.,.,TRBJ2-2,CASSLVASTGELFF
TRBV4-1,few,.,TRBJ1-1,CASSQGLGSGRMNTEAFF
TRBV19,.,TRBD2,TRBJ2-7,CASSNRGGDEQYF
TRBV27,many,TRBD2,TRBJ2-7,CASSELAGGRYEQYF
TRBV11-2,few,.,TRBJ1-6,CASSLEPGWNSPPHF
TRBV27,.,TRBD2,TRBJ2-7,CASSPTSGTYEQYF
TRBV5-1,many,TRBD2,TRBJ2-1,CASSSGLAGGTGLNEQFF
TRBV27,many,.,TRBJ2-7,CASTLNRGQNEQYF
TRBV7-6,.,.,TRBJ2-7,CASSLGPATHEQYF
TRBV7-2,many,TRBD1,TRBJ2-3,CASSQGQAVDTQYF
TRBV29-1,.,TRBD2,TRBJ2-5,CSVVRGLAGYQETQYF
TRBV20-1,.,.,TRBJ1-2,CSAREWGNNYGYTF
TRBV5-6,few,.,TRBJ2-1,CASSFPGDNEQFF
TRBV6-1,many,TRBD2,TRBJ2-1,CASLPGGPYNEQFF
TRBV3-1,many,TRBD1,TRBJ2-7,CASSQRGTGGTYEQYF
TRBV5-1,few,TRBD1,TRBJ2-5,CASSTGTGGWETQYF
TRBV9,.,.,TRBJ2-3,CASSVGPRTSTDTQYF
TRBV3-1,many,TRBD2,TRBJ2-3,CASSLIATSGTDTQYF
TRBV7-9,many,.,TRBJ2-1,CASSLGSGSEQFF
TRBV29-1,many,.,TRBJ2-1,CSVERDKSYNEQFF
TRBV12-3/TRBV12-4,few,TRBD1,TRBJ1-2,CASNSPPGGYGYTF
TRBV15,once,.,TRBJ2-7,CATSRVARGYEQYF
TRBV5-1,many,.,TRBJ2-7,CASSLGGRQENFYEQYF
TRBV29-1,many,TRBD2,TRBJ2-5,CSVTPLAAPQETQYF
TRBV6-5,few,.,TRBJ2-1,CASSYSPTKNNEQFF
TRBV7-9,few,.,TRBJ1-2,CASQLAGGDYGYTF
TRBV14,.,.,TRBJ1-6,CASSQKPAVMTSPLHF
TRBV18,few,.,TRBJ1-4,CASSLTSDEKLFF
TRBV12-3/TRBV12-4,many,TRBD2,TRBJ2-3,CASSLVAGVSDTQYF
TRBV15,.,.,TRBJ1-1,CATSRVGGGTEAFF
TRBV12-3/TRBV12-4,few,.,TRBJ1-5,CASSLAGVQPQHF
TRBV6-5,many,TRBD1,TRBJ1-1,CASSYSGQVRNTEAFF
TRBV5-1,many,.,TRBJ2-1,CASSSGPTSSEQFF
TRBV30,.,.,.,CAWSGWGDRNEQYF
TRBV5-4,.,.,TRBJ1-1,CASSRETRNTEAFF
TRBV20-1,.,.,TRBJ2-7,CSASADAEDEQYF
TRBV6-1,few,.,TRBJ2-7,CASSALGEQYF
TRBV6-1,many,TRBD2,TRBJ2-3,CASSAAGGHTDTQYF